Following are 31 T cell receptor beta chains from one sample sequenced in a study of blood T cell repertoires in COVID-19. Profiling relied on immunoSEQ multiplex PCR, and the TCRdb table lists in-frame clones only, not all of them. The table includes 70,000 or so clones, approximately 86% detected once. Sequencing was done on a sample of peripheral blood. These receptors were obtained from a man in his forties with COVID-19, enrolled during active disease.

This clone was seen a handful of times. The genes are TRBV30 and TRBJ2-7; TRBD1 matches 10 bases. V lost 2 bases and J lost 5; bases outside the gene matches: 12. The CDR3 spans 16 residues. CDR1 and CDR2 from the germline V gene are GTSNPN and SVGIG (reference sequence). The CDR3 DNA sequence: TGTGCCTGGAGTCCCCGCGCCGGGACAGGGGCGAACGAGCAGTACTTC. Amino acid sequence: CAWSPRAGTGANEQYF.

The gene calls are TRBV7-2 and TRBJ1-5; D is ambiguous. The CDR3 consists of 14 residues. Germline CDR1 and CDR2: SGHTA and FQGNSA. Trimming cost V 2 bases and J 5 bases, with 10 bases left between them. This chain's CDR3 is CASSLYVTDQPQHF. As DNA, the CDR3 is TGTGCCAGCAGCTTATATGTTACAGATCAGCCCCAGCATTTT.

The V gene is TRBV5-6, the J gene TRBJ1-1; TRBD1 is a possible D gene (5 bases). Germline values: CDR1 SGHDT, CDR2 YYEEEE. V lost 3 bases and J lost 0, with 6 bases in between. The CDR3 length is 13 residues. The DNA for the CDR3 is TGTGCCAGCAGCTCGGACATGAACACTGAAGCTTTCTTT. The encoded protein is CASSSDMNTEAFF. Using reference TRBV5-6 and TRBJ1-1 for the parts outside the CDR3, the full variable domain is DAGVTQSPTHLIKTRGQQVTLRCSPKSGHDTVSWYQQALGQGPQFIFQYYEEEERQRGNFPDRFSGHQFPNYSSELNVNALLLGDSALYLCASSSDMNTEAFFGQGTRLTVV.

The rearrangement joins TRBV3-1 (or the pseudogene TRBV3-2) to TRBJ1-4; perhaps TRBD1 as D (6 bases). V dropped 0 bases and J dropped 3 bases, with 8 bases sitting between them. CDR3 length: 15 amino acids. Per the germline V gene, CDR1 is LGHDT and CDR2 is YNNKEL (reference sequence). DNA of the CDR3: TGTGCCAGCAGCCAAGAATACAGGGCTAATGAAAAACTGTTTTTT. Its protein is CASSQEYRANEKLFF.

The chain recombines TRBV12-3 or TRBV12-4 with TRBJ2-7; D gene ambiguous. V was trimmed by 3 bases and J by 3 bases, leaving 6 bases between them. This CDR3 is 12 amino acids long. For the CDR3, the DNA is TGTGCCAGCAGTTTTTCCGGCTACGAGCAGTACTTC. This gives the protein CASSFSGYEQYF.

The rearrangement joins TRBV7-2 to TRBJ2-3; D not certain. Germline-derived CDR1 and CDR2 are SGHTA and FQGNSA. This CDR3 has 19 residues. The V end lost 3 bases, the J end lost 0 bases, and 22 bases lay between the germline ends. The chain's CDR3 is CASSFGSITRSTSTDTQYF. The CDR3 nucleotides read TGTGCCAGCAGCTTCGGTTCGATTACCCGATCTACTAGCACAGATACGCAGTATTTT.

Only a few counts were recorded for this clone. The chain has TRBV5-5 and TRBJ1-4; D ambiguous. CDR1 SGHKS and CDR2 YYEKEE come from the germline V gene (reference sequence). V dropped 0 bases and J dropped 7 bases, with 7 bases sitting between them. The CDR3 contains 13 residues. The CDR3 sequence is CASSLVTTEKLFF. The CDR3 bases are TGTGCCAGCAGCTTGGTTACAACTGAAAAACTGTTTTTT. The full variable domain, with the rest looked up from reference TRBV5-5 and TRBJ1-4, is DAGVTQSPTHLIKTRGQQVTLRCSPISGHKSVSWYQQVLGQGPQFIFQYYEKEERGRGNFPDRFSARQFPNYSSELNVNALLLGDSALYLCASSLVTTEKLFFGSGTQLSVL.

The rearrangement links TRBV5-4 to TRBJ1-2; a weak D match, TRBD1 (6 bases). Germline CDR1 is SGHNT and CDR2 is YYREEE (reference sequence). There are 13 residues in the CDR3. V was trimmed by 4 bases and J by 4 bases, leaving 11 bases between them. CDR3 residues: CASSQQGIYGYTF. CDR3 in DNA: TGTGCCAGCAGCCAGCAGGGGATCTATGGCTACACCTTC.

The chain's CDR3 is CAWSGLAGASTGELFF. In DNA, the CDR3 is TGTGCCTGGAGTGGTCTAGCGGGGGCCTCCACCGGGGAGCTGTTTTTT. The chain recombines TRBV30 with TRBJ2-2, with TRBD2 matching over 10 bases. With 1 base clipped from V and 4 bases from J, the junction kept 6 bases outside the gene matches. Germline CDR1 is GTSNPN and CDR2 is SVGIG (reference sequence). There are 16 residues in the CDR3.

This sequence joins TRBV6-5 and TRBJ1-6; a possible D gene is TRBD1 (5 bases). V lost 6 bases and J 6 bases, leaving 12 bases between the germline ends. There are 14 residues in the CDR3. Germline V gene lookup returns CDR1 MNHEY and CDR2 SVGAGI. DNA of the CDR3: TGTGCCAGCAGCCTGGGACTGACTAATTCACCCCTCCACTTT. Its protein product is CASSLGLTNSPLHF.

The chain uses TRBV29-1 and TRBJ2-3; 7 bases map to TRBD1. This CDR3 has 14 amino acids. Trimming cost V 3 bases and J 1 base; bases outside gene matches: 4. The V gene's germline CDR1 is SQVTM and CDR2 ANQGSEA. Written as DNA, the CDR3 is TGCAGCGTTGACAGGGGGTTCGGCACAGATACGCAGTATTTT. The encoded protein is CSVDRGFGTDTQYF.

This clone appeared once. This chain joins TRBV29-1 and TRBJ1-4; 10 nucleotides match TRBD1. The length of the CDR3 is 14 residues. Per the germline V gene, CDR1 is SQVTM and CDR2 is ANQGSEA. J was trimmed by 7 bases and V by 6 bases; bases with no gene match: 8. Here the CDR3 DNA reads TGCAGCGTCCAGGACAGGGGGTCTACTGAAAAACTGTTTTTT. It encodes CSVQDRGSTEKLFF.

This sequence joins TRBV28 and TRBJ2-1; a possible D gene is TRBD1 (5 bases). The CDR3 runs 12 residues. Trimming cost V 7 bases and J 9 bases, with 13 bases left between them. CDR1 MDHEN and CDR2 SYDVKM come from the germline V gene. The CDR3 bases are TGTGCCAGCACCCAACAGGCGACTGAGCAGTTCTTC. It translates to CASTQQATEQFF.

In nucleotides, the CDR3 is TGTGCCAGCAGCCTTGAGGCCAATTCACCCCTCCACTTT. The encoded protein is CASSLEANSPLHF. The rearrangement joins TRBV25-1 to TRBJ1-6; D is uncertain. V shed 6 bases and J shed 7 bases, with 10 bases lying between them. The CDR3 runs 13 residues. Germline V gene sequence: CDR1 MGHDK, CDR2 SYGVNS.

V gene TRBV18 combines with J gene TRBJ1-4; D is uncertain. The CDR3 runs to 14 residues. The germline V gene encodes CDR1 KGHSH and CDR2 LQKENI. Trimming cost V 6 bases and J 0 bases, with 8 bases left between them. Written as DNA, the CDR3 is TGTGCCAGCTCCACAGAGACAACTAATGAAAAACTGTTTTTT. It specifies CASSTETTNEKLFF.

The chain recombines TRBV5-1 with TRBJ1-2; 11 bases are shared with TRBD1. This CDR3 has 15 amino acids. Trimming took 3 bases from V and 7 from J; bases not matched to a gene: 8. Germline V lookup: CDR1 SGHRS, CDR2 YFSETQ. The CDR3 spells CASSSLGQGAFGYTF. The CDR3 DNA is TGCGCCAGCAGCTCCCTCGGACAGGGGGCTTTTGGCTACACCTTC.

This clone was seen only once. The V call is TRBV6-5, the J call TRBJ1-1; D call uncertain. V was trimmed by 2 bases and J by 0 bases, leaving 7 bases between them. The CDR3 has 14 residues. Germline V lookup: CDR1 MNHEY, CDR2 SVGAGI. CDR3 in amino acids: CASSYQSVNTEAFF. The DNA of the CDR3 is TGTGCCAGCAGTTACCAATCGGTGAACACTGAAGCTTTCTTT.

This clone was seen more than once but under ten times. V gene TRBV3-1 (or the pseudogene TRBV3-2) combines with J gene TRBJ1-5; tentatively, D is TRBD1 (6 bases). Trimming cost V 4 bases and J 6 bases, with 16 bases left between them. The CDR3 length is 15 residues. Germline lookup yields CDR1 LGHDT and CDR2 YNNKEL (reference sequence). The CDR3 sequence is CASSLGGATGQPQHF. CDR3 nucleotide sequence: TGTGCCAGCAGCCTCGGGGGGGCTACAGGTCAGCCCCAGCATTTT.

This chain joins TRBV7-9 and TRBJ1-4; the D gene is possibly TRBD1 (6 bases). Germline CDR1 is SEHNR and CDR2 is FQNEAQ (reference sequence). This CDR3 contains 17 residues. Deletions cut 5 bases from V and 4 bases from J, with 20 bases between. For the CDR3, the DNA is TGTGCCAGCAGCGGTAACAGGGCCGGGACCCTTAATGAAAAACTGTTTTTT. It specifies CASSGNRAGTLNEKLFF.

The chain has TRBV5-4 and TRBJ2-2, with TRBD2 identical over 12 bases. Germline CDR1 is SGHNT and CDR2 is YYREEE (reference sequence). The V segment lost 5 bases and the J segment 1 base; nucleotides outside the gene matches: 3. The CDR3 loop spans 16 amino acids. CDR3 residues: CASRLTSGGNTGELFF. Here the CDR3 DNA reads TGTGCCAGCAGATTGACTAGCGGGGGGAACACCGGGGAGCTGTTTTTT.

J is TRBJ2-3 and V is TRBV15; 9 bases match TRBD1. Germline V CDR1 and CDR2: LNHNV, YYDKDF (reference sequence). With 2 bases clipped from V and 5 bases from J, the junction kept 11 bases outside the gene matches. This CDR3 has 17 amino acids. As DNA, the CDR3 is TGTGCCACCAGCAGACTCCCCCGGGACAGGGTCGGAGATACGCAGTATTTT. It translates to CATSRLPRDRVGDTQYF.

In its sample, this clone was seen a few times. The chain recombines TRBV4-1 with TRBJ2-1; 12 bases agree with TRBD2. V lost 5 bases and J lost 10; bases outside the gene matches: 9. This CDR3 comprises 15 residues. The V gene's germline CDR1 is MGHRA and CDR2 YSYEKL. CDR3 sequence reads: CASSELAGGMGEQFF. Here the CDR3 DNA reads TGCGCCAGCAGCGAACTAGCGGGGGGTATGGGGGAGCAGTTCTTC.

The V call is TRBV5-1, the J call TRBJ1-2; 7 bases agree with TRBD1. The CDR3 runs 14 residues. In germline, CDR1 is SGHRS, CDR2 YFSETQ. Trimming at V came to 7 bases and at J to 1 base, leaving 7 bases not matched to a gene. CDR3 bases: TGCGCCAGCGGAACAGGGGATAATAACTATGGCTACACCTTC. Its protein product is CASGTGDNNYGYTF. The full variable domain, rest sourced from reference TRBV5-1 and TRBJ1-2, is KAGVTQTPRYLIKTRGQQVTLSCSPISGHRSVSWYQQTPGQGLQFLFEYFSETQRNKGNFPGRFSGRQFSNSRSEMNVSTLELGDSALYLCASGTGDNNYGYTFGSGTRLTVV.

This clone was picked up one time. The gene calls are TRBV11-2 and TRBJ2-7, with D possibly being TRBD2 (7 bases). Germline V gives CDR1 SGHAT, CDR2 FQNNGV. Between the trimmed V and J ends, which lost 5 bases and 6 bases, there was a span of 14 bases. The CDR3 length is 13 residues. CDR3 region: CASSPGGPGEQYF. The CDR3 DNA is TGTGCCAGCAGCCCGGGGGGCCCCGGCGAGCAGTACTTC.

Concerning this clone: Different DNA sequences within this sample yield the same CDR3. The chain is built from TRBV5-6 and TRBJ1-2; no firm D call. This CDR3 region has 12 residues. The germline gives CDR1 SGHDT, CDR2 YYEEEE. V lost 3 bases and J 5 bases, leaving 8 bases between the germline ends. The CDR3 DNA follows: TGTGCCAGCAGCTCCGGTTCATATGGCTACACCTTC. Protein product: CASSSGSYGYTF.

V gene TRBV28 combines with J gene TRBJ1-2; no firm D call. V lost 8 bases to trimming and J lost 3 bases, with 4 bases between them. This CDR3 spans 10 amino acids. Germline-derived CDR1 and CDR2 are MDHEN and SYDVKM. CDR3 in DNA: TGTGCCAGCCACTACTATGGCTACACCTTC. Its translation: CASHYYGYTF.

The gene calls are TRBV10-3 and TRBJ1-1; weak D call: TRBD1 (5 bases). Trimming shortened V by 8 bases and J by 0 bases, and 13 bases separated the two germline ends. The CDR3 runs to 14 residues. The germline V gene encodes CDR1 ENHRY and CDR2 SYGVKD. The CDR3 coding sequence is TGTGCCATCCGGGCGGGGACCATGAACACTGAAGCTTTCTTT. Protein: CAIRAGTMNTEAFF.

CDR3 region: CASSLGRENTEAFF. CDR3 sequence (DNA): TGCGCCAGCAGCTTGGGCAGGGAGAACACTGAAGCTTTCTTT. The gene calls are TRBV5-1 and TRBJ1-1; tentatively, D is TRBD1 (5 bases). CDR1 SGHRS and CDR2 YFSETQ come from the germline V gene. The CDR3 has 14 amino acids. V lost 0 bases to trimming and J lost 1 base, with 7 bases between them.

CDR3 amino acids: CASSSGQGYEQYF. In DNA form, the CDR3 reads TGTGCCAGCAGTTCGGGACAGGGCTACGAGCAGTACTTC. The chain has TRBV28 and TRBJ2-7, with TRBD1 matching over 9 bases. V dropped 4 bases and J dropped 3; count of bases not matched to a gene: 1. The length of the CDR3 is 13 residues. Germline CDR1 MDHEN, CDR2 SYDVKM.

The CDR3 reads CASSPGQGNNEQFF. The DNA for the CDR3 is TGTGCCAGCAGTCCGGGACAGGGGAACAATGAGCAGTTCTTC. The chain carries TRBV27 and TRBJ2-1, with 10 bases lining up with TRBD1. The CDR3 runs 14 residues. J was trimmed by 5 bases and V by 5 bases; bases with no gene match: 3. Germline V gene data show CDR1 as MNHEY and CDR2 as SMNVEV (reference sequence).

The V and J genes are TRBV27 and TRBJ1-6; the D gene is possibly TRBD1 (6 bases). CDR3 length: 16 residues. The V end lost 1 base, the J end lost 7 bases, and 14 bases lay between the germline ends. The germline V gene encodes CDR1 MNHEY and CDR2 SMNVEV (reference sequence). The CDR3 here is CASSLFGTGSNSPLHF. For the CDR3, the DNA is TGTGCCAGCAGTTTATTCGGTACAGGGAGCAATTCACCCCTCCACTTT.